Shown below are 23 T cell receptor beta chains from a single sample sequenced in a study of PD-1 blockade in classical Hodgkin lymphoma (dated by TCRdb to 2018 to 2020). Receptors were amplified or captured by the immunoSEQ multiplex PCR assay. TCRdb limited this immuneACCESS table to in-frame rearrangements with V and J called. A share of clones is missing; checked studies link under half to unresolved V genes, and the rest is unexplained. The sample table lists fewer than 40,000 clones, about 87% of them with a count of one. 1% to 1.5% of the sample is in the top ten clones. The sample's time point label is to be understood as: newly diagnosed, previously untreated cHL patient sample. CD4+ T cells were purified from thawed PBMCs by magnetic negative selection with a Miltenyi CD4+ T cell isolation kit. Sequenced sample: CD4+ T cells from blood. The source of these receptors is a human donor with classical Hodgkin lymphoma.

This clone was recorded only once. The rearrangement links TRBV29-1 to TRBJ2-1; 7 nucleotides align to TRBD2. This CDR3 comprises 11 residues. The V gene's germline CDR1 is SQVTM and CDR2 ANQGSEA. CDR3 sequence: CRTGRGNEQFF. The CDR3 DNA reads as TGCAGGACGGGGAGGGGTAATGAGCAGTTCTTC.

This clone was recorded once. The chain recombines TRBV27 with TRBJ2-6; TRBD2 matches at 11 bases. Trimming cost V 1 base and J 1 base; bases outside gene matches: 12. This CDR3 region has 21 residues. The germline gives CDR1 MNHEY, CDR2 SMNVEV (reference sequence). The CDR3 DNA reads as TGTGCCAGCAGTTTATGGCCCCCTACTAGCGGGAGAATGTCTGGGGCCAACGTCCTGACTTTC. Translation: CASSLWPPTSGRMSGANVLTF.

This chain links TRBV18 with TRBJ1-3; 8 bases agree with TRBD1. Germline V gene lookup returns CDR1 KGHSH and CDR2 LQKENI. J gave up 2 bases and V 3 bases, and 3 bases lay outside the gene matches. The CDR3 covers 15 residues. CDR3 DNA sequence: TGTGCCAGCTCACCTAGACAGGGGACTGGAAACACCATATATTTT. Its translation: CASSPRQGTGNTIYF.

The chain recombines TRBV6-5 with TRBJ1-2; D gene uncertain. V was clipped by 5 bases and J by 8 bases, with 21 bases between them. The length of the CDR3 is 15 residues. Germline CDR1 MNHEY, CDR2 SVGAGI. The chain's CDR3 is CASSPARLGSGGYTF. The CDR3 bases are TGTGCCAGCAGTCCCGCGAGGTTGGGGAGCGGCGGCTACACCTTC.

The chain couples TRBV10-1 to TRBJ2-7, with D maybe TRBD1 (7 bases). Germline CDR1 reads WNHNN; CDR2 reads SYGVQD (reference sequence). V was trimmed by 7 bases and J by 9 bases, leaving 16 bases between them. CDR3 length: 12 amino acids. The CDR3 protein is CASILRQGGQYV. CDR3 DNA: TGCGCCAGCATTCTACGACAGGGAGGGCAGTACGTC.

This clone has only a few counts. The chain has TRBV2 and TRBJ2-1; 7 bases agree with TRBD1. The trim removed 5 bases at V and 4 bases at J, leaving 8 bases unmatched. The CDR3 sequence is 15 residues long. The germline V gene has CDR1 SNHLY and CDR2 FYNNEI. As DNA, the CDR3 is TGTGCCAGCAGTTTCGACAGGGCTGCATACAATGAGCAGTTCTTC. Amino acid sequence: CASSFDRAAYNEQFF. Variable domain in full (rest from reference TRBV2 and TRBJ2-1): EPEVTQTPSHQVTQMGQEVILRCVPISNHLYFYWYRQILGQKVEFLVSFYNNEISEKSEIFDDQFSVERPDGSNFTLKIRSTKLEDSAMYFCASSFDRAAYNEQFFGPGTRLTVL.

The chain couples TRBV6-1 to TRBJ2-1; 11 positions agree with TRBD2. The CDR3 runs 16 residues. Trimming removed 6 bases from V and 5 bases from J; junction bases left unmatched: 9. Germline V gives CDR1 MNHNS, CDR2 SASEGT. The CDR3 DNA sequence: TGTGCCAGCAGCGAAATGATAGCGGGAGGGAACAATGAGCAGTTCTTC. Translation gives CASSEMIAGGNNEQFF.

This clone occurred once. The chain links TRBV7-3 to TRBJ2-7; the D is unclear. In germline, CDR1 is SGHTA, CDR2 FQGTGA. The CDR3 has 13 residues. Trimming stripped 3 bases from V and 1 base from J, with 7 bases between. CDR3 DNA: TGTGCCAGCAGCTTCGGTATTTCCTACGAGCAGTACTTC. Protein product: CASSFGISYEQYF.

This chain uses TRBV28 with TRBJ2-1; the D gene is possibly TRBD2 (5 bases). Germline V CDR1 and CDR2: MDHEN, SYDVKM. Trimming cost V 8 bases and J 9 bases, with 11 bases left between them. This CDR3 contains 11 residues. CDR3 nucleotides: TGTGCCAGCTCCCGCGGGCGTGAGCAGTTCTTC. This translates into CASSRGREQFF.

The CDR3 region has the DNA TGTGCCAGCAGTGAACTAGCCATTAGGGCAGAGACCCAGTACTTC. It translates to CASSELAIRAETQYF. This sequence joins TRBV2 and TRBJ2-5; D is possibly TRBD2 (5 bases). The ends were cut back, 2 bases at V and 4 bases at J, with 14 bases in the middle. Germline V gives CDR1 SNHLY, CDR2 FYNNEI. The CDR3 totals 15 residues.

CDR3 coding DNA: TGTGCCAGCAGCTTAGGGGACAAAGACTATGGCTACACCTTC. Translated, it gives CASSLGDKDYGYTF. This rearrangement joins TRBV7-8 to TRBJ1-2, with TRBD1 as a possible D gene (6 bases). The V and J ends lost 1 base and 3 bases respectively, with 9 bases between them. The CDR3 totals 14 residues. CDR1 is SGHVS and CDR2 is FQNEAQ in the germline V gene.

The rearrangement links TRBV29-1 to TRBJ1-3, with D tentatively TRBD1 (5 bases). The CDR3 spans 14 residues. Trimming removed 3 bases at V and 7 bases at J, with 16 bases between. CDR1 SQVTM and CDR2 ANQGSEA come from the germline V gene. In DNA form, the CDR3 reads TGCAGCGTTGAGTCGATGTGGGGCTCTAACACCATATATTTT. Residues: CSVESMWGSNTIYF.

The chain combines TRBV7-9 with TRBJ1-1; 9 nucleotides line up with TRBD1. Trimming at V came to 2 bases and at J to 0 bases, leaving 7 bases not matched to a gene. Germline V gene lookup returns CDR1 SEHNR and CDR2 FQNEAQ (reference sequence). The CDR3 consists of 17 residues. This CDR3 is CASSLFGQGLLNTEAFF. CDR3 bases: TGTGCCAGCAGCTTATTTGGACAGGGGTTGTTGAACACTGAAGCTTTCTTT.

This clone was counted between two and nine times. This rearrangement joins TRBV10-2 to TRBJ1-5; D may be TRBD1 (5 bases). Germline loops: CDR1 WSHSY, CDR2 SAAADI. V lost 7 bases, J lost 7 bases, and 14 bases lay in between. This CDR3 is built from 13 residues. DNA for the CDR3: TGCGCCAGCAAGGAACAGGCCCCGCAGCCCCAGCATTTT. Its protein is CASKEQAPQPQHF.

In DNA, the CDR3 is TGTGCCAGCAGCTTAGGGACTAGCGGGGTCTACAATGAGCAGTTCTTC. Translated: CASSLGTSGVYNEQFF. V usage is TRBV7-6 and J usage is TRBJ2-1; TRBD2 agrees at 12 bases. Trimming at V came to 1 base and at J to 3 bases, leaving 1 base not matched to a gene. CDR3 size: 16 residues. Germline V gene data show CDR1 as SGHVS and CDR2 as FNYEAQ.

J is TRBJ2-7 and V is TRBV7-8; D is ambiguous. Trimming cost V 1 base and J 4 bases, with 17 bases left between them. Looked up from germline, CDR1 is SGHVS and CDR2 is FQNEAQ. The CDR3 consists of 16 residues. DNA for the CDR3: TGTGCCAGCAGCTTAGGGCACGATTCCTTCAAATACGAGCAGTACGTC. Translation: CASSLGHDSFKYEQYV.

This chain links TRBV27 with TRBJ2-2; TRBD2 agrees at 9 bases. Germline lookup yields CDR1 MNHEY and CDR2 SMNVEV (reference sequence). V shed 7 bases and J 6 bases; nucleotides not matched to a gene: 9. The CDR3 extends over 15 amino acids. The CDR3: CASTNSGRRPGELFF. As DNA, the CDR3 is TGTGCCAGCACAAACAGCGGGAGGCGGCCCGGGGAGCTGTTTTTT.

The CDR3 bases are TGCGCCAGCAGCCAAGAGATAGGTTCCTACGAGCAGTACTTC. Amino acids: CASSQEIGSYEQYF. The V and J genes are TRBV4-1 and TRBJ2-5; D gene unclear. Matching the DNA end better, TRBJ2-7 makes the J call doubtful. Germline V gene data show CDR1 as MGHRA and CDR2 as YSYEKL. This CDR3 comprises 14 residues.

This chain uses TRBV19 with TRBJ2-1, with D maybe TRBD2 (5 bases). This CDR3 is 14 amino acids long. Trimming shortened V by 1 base and J by 3 bases, and 7 bases separated the two germline ends. CDR1 and CDR2 (germline): LNHDA, SQIVND (reference sequence). The CDR3 is CASSIGGFYNEQFF. DNA of the CDR3: TGTGCCAGTAGTATAGGAGGGTTCTACAATGAGCAGTTCTTC.

Judged by abundance, this clone is large. This chain joins TRBV9 and TRBJ1-4, with 9 bases matching TRBD1. This CDR3 spans 16 amino acids. Losses at the gene ends were 0 bases for V and 5 bases for J; bases not matched to a gene: 5. Germline CDR1 and CDR2: SGDLS and YYNGEE. The CDR3 DNA reads TGTGCCAGCAGCGTAGACCCGGACAGGGGAAATGAAAAACTGTTTTTT. Translating gives CASSVDPDRGNEKLFF. The full variable domain, in which reference TRBV9 and TRBJ1-4 provide the parts outside the CDR3, is DSGVTQTPKHLITATGQRVTLRCSPRSGDLSVYWYQQSLDQGLQFLIQYYNGEERAKGNILERFSAQQFPDLHSELNLSSLELGDSALYFCASSVDPDRGNEKLFFGSGTQLSVL.

The CDR3 loop reads CASSDSAGNANIQYF. The CDR3 DNA sequence: TGTGCCAGCAGTGACTCGGCGGGAAATGCAAACATTCAGTACTTC. The V and J genes are TRBV6-4 and TRBJ2-4; a possible D gene is TRBD2 (6 bases). Germline V gives CDR1 MRHNA, CDR2 SNTAGT. V lost 0 bases, J lost 6 bases, and 12 bases lay in between. The CDR3 is 15 amino acids.

The chain recombines TRBV10-3 with TRBJ1-3, with a tentative D call TRBD1 (6 bases). Germline-derived CDR1 and CDR2 are ENHRY and SYGVKD. Trimming took 6 bases from V and 0 from J, leaving 15 bases between them. CDR3 size: 16 residues. The CDR3 is CAISPGEPHSGNTIYF. The CDR3 nucleotides are TGTGCCATCAGCCCAGGGGAACCTCACTCTGGAAACACCATATATTTT.

This chain links TRBV6-1 with TRBJ2-1; 16 bases map to TRBD2. Germline V CDR1 and CDR2: MNHNS, SASEGT. The length of the CDR3 is 19 residues. J lost 6 bases, V lost 3 bases, and 11 bases had no gene match. DNA for the CDR3: TGTGCCAGCAGTGAGGGGGGACTAGCGGGAGGGAGAATACGCAATGAGCAGTTCTTC. Residues: CASSEGGLAGGRIRNEQFF.